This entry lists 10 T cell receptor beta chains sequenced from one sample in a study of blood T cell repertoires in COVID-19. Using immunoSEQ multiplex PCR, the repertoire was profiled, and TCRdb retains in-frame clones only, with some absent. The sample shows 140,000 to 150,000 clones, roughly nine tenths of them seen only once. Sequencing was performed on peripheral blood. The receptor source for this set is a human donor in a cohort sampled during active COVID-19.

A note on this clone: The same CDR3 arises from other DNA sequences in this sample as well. CDR3 sequence (DNA): TGTGCCAGCAGCGTAGGGGGGGACACCGGGGAGCTGTTTTTT. This codes for CASSVGGDTGELFF. The chain couples TRBV9 to TRBJ2-2; D might be TRBD2 (6 bases). This CDR3 region has 14 residues. The V gene lost 0 bases and the J gene lost 3 bases, with 6 bases spanning the gap. CDR1 and CDR2 (germline): SGDLS, YYNGEE. The whole variable domain, filled in from reference TRBV9 and TRBJ2-2, reads DSGVTQTPKHLITATGQRVTLRCSPRSGDLSVYWYQQSLDQGLQFLIQYYNGEERAKGNILERFSAQQFPDLHSELNLSSLELGDSALYFCASSVGGDTGELFFGEGSRLTVL.

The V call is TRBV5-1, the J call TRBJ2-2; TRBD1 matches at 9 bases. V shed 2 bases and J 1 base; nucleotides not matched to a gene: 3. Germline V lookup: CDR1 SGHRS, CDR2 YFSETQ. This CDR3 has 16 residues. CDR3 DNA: TGCGCCAGCAGCTTACGGGGACAGGGGAACACCGGGGAGCTGTTTTTT. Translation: CASSLRGQGNTGELFF.

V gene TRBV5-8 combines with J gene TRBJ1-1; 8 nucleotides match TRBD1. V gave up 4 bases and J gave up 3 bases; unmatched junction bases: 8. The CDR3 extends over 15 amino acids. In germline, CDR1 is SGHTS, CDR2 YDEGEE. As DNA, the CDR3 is TGTGCCAGCAGCGGGCCGGCAGGGGGCTACACTGAAGCTTTCTTT. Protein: CASSGPAGGYTEAFF.

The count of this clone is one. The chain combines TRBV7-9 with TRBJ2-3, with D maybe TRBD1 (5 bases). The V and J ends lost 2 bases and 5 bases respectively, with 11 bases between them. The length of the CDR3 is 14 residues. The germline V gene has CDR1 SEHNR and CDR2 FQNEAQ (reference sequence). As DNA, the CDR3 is TGTGCCAGCAGCTTACCGCAGGGTGGAGATACGCAGTATTTT. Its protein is CASSLPQGGDTQYF.

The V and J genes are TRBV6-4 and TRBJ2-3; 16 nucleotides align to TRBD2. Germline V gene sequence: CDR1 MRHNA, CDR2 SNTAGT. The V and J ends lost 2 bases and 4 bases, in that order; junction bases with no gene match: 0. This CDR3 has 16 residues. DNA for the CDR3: TGTGCCAGCAGTGACGGGACTAGCGGGGGGGCAGATACGCAGTATTTT. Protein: CASSDGTSGGADTQYF.

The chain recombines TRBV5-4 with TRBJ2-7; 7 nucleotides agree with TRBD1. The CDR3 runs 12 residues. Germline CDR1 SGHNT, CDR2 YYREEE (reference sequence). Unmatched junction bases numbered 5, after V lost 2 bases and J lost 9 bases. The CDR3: CASSFLQGRQYF. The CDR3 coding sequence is TGTGCCAGCAGCTTCTTACAGGGGAGGCAGTACTTC.

The CDR3 DNA reads TGTGCCAGCTCACAAGGGGGTTACCAGCCCCAGCATTTT. Protein sequence: CASSQGGYQPQHF. The chain carries TRBV18 and TRBJ1-5; the D gene is possibly TRBD1 (6 bases). V lost 4 bases to trimming and J lost 7 bases, with 11 bases between them. The CDR3 contains 13 residues. CDR1 and CDR2 (germline): KGHSH, LQKENI.

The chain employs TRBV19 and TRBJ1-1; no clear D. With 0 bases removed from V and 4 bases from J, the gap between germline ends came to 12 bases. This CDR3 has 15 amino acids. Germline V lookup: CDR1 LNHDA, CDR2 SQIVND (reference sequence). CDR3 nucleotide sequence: TGTGCCAGTAGTATAGATCGGTCAGGAACCACTGAAGCTTTCTTT. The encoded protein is CASSIDRSGTTEAFF.

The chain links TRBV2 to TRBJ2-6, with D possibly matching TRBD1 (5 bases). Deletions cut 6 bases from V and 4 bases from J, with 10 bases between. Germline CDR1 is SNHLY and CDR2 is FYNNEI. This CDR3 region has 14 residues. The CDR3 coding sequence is TGTGCCAGCAGGTCCAGGGCCGGGGCCAACGTCCTGACTTTC. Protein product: CASRSRAGANVLTF.

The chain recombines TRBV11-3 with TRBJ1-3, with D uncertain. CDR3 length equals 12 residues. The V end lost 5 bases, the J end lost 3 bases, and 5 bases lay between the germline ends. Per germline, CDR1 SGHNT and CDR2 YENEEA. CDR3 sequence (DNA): TGTGCCAGCAGCGCAGATGGAAACACCATATATTTT. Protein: CASSADGNTIYF.